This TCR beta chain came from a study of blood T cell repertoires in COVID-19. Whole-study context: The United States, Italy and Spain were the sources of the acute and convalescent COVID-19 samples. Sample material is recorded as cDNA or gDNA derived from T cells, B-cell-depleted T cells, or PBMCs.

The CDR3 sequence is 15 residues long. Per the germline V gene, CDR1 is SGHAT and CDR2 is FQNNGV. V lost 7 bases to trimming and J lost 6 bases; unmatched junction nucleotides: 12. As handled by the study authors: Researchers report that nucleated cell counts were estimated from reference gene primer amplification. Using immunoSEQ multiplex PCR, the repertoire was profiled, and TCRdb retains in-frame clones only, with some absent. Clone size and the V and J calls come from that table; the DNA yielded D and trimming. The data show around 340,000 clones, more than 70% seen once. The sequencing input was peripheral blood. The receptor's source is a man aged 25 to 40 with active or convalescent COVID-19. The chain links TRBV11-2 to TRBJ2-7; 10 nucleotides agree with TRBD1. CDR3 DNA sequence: TGTGCCAGCACCTGGGACAGGGGAGGGCCCTCCGAGCAGTACTTC. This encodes CASTWDRGGPSEQYF.